This TCR beta chain comes out of a study of OX40 agonist ivuxolimab in advanced cancers. Study summary: Patients were dosed with the agonistic anti-OX40 (CD134) antibody ivuxolimab.

Data came from immunoSEQ multiplex PCR; TCRdb stores just in-frame clones and leaves some out. The sample comprises tens of thousands of clones, around 87% of which are singletons, and 3% to 4% rests with the top ten. The CDR3 extends over 14 amino acids. Trimming took 6 bases from V and 2 from J, leaving 8 bases between them. Germline loops: CDR1 KGHSH, CDR2 LQKENI. V usage is TRBV18 and J usage is TRBJ1-6; D uncertain. The receptor was isolated from an adult with an advanced solid tumor such as melanoma, head and neck, liver or kidney cancer. Sequences were derived from CD4+ or CD8+ T cells sorted from blood, sampled in a trial of the OX40 agonist ivuxolimab. The CDR3 nucleotides read TGTGCCAGCTCCGCCGGGACCTATAATTCACCCCTCCACTTT. It yields the protein CASSAGTYNSPLHF.